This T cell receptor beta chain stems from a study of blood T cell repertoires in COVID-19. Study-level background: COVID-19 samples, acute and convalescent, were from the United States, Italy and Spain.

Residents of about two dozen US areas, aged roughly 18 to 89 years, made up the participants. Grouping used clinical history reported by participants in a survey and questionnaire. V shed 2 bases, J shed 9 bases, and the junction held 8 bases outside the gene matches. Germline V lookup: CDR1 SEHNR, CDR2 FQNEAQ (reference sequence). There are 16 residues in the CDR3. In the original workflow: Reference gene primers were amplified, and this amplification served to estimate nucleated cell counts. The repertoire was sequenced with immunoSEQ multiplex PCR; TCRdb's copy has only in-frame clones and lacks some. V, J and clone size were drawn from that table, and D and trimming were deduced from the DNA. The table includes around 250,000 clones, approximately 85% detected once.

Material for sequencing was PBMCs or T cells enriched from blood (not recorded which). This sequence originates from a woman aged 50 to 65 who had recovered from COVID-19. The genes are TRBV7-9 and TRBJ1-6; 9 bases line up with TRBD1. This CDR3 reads CASSLTLDRGFSPLHF. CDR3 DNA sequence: TGTGCCAGCAGCTTAACCCTCGACAGGGGGTTTTCACCCCTCCACTTT. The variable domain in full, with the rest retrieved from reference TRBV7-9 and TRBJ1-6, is DTGVSQNPRHKITKRGQNVTFRCDPISEHNRLYWYRQTLGQGPEFLTYFQNEAQLEKSRLLSDRFSAERPKGSFSTLEIQRTEQGDSAMYLCASSLTLDRGFSPLHFGNGTRLTVT.